The 15 T cell receptor beta chains reported below all come from one sample, sequenced in a study of T-cell memory formation after mild COVID-19. TCRdb reprocessed the 5' RACE reads via MiXCR and lists one record per CDR3 protein. The repertoire holds 100,000 to 120,000 distinct CDR3 sequences, with 22% as singletons. The sequenced sample was PBMCs or a T cell subset sorted from them (not recorded which). These receptors all stem from a man in his late teens or twenties who had mild COVID-19 (a few samples of this study predate the infection). Cell type and time point are not known.

This clonotype has a count of ten or more. This chain joins TRBV7-8 and TRBJ2-5; D is perhaps TRBD2 (6 bases). The CDR3 consists of 14 residues. V lost 6 bases and J 2 bases, leaving 13 bases between the germline ends. The germline CDR1 and CDR2 sequences are SGHVS and FQNEAQ. CDR3 bases: TGTGCCAGCAGAGGGCGGGATCTTCAAGAGACCCAGTACTTC. It specifies CASRGRDLQETQYF.

This sequence joins TRBV7-9 and TRBJ2-1, with D possibly TRBD1 on 5 matching bases. Germline loops: CDR1 SEHNR, CDR2 FQNEAQ (reference sequence). V lost 5 bases and J 10 bases, leaving 12 bases between the germline ends. The CDR3 sequence is 12 residues long. DNA of the CDR3: TGTGCCAGCAGCACCGCCCGGACAGAGCAGTTCTTC. Its translation: CASSTARTEQFF.

This chain links TRBV7-2 with TRBJ1-6; TRBD1 matches 10 bases. This CDR3 comprises 15 residues. Losses at the gene ends were 3 bases for V and 8 bases for J; bases not matched to a gene: 4. Looked up from germline, CDR1 is SGHTA and CDR2 is FQGNSA. The CDR3 sequence is CASSFRDRGYSPLHF. CDR3 nucleotides: TGTGCCAGCAGCTTCCGGGACAGGGGATATTCACCCCTCCACTTT.

V and J are TRBV7-2 and TRBJ2-3, with TRBD1 identical over 7 bases. The V segment lost 5 bases and the J segment 2 bases; nucleotides outside the gene matches: 13. The CDR3 is 17 residues long. Germline V CDR1 and CDR2: SGHTA, FQGNSA. CDR3 amino acids: CASSPEGTGALTDTQYF. CDR3 sequence (DNA): TGTGCCAGCAGCCCAGAGGGAACAGGGGCCCTCACAGATACGCAGTATTTT.

This clonotype was detected a few times. This chain connects TRBV7-9 to TRBJ2-5; D gene unclear. Trimming shortened V by 3 bases and J by 5 bases, and 10 bases separated the two germline ends. Germline lookup yields CDR1 SEHNR and CDR2 FQNEAQ (reference sequence). The CDR3 runs to 13 residues. The CDR3 nucleotides read TGTGCCAGCAGCTTTAGAAGTTGGGAGACCCAGTACTTC. Protein sequence: CASSFRSWETQYF.

This clonotype was detected a few times. The chain links TRBV7-9 to TRBJ2-1; the D is unclear. Germline loops: CDR1 SEHNR, CDR2 FQNEAQ (reference sequence). Trimming removed 5 bases at V and 6 bases at J, with 2 bases between. The CDR3 contains 10 residues. Here the CDR3 reads CASSGNEQFF. DNA for the CDR3: TGTGCCAGCAGCGGCAATGAGCAGTTCTTC. The entire variable domain, with the rest obtained from reference TRBV7-9 and TRBJ2-1, is as follows: DTGVSQNPRHKITKRGQNVTFRCDPISEHNRLYWYRQTLGQGPEFLTYFQNEAQLEKSRLLSDRFSAERPKGSFSTLEIQRTEQGDSAMYLCASSGNEQFFGPGTRLTVL.

J is TRBJ2-6 and V is TRBV7-3; D unclear. Germline CDR1 SGHTA, CDR2 FQGTGA. V lost 2 bases and J lost 0, with 5 bases in between. The CDR3 extends over 15 amino acids. CDR3: CASSLATSGANVLTF. CDR3 coding DNA: TGTGCCAGCAGCTTAGCGACCTCTGGGGCCAACGTCCTGACTTTC.

This clonotype was seen a handful of times. The chain joins TRBV12-3 or TRBV12-4 to TRBJ2-1, with TRBD2 identical over 7 bases. The CDR3 is made up of 14 amino acids. V was pared by 6 bases and J by 7 bases, with 9 bases of the junction left unmatched. CDR3 DNA sequence: TGTGCCAGCAGCTCGGGGGGTTCGGGGAATGAGCAGTTCTTC. Protein: CASSSGGSGNEQFF.

The rearrangement links TRBV3-1 to TRBJ2-7; D perhaps matches TRBD2 (6 bases). CDR3 length: 14 residues. V lost 4 bases and J lost 4, with 14 bases in between. CDR1 LGHDT and CDR2 YNNKEL come from the germline V gene (reference sequence). CDR3 loop: CASSREEGPYEQYF. CDR3 in DNA: TGTGCCAGCAGCCGAGAGGAGGGCCCATACGAGCAGTACTTC.

J is TRBJ2-1 and V is TRBV7-2; no firm D call. Between the trimmed V and J ends, which lost 1 base and 2 bases, there was a span of 3 bases. The CDR3 has 13 residues. Germline V gene data show CDR1 as SGHTA and CDR2 as FQGNSA. CDR3 nucleotide sequence: TGTGCCAGCAGCTTAGATCCCTACAATGAGCAGTTCTTC. This gives the protein CASSLDPYNEQFF.

This clonotype was recorded a few times. The chain recombines TRBV7-9 with TRBJ2-3; weak D call: TRBD2 (5 bases). The germline gives CDR1 SEHNR, CDR2 FQNEAQ (reference sequence). This CDR3 has 15 amino acids. Trimming stripped 5 bases from V and 4 bases from J, with 16 bases between. The CDR3 region is CASSAGASWSDTQYF. The CDR3 DNA reads as TGTGCCAGCAGCGCCGGAGCTAGCTGGTCAGATACGCAGTATTTT.

This chain uses TRBV6-5 with TRBJ1-6, with D uncertain. Trimming stripped 0 bases from V and 10 bases from J, with 13 bases between. The CDR3 extends over 15 amino acids. Germline lookup yields CDR1 MNHEY and CDR2 SVGAGI. The CDR3 here is CASSYSNGLGSPLHF. CDR3 in DNA: TGTGCCAGCAGTTACTCGAACGGTCTGGGGTCACCCCTCCACTTT.

This clonotype was counted only a few times. The chain employs TRBV7-6 and TRBJ2-1; possibly TRBD1 or TRBD2 for D (5 bases each). V lost 5 bases and J 7 bases, leaving 18 bases between the germline ends. CDR1 SGHVS and CDR2 FNYEAQ come from the germline V gene. The CDR3 runs 15 residues. In nucleotides, the CDR3 is TGTGCCAGCAGCGGAGTAGGGACCCCGTTTAATGAGCAGTTCTTC. It translates to CASSGVGTPFNEQFF.

This clonotype has just a few counts. This chain links TRBV4-1 with TRBJ1-5; D is possibly TRBD1 (6 bases). Germline assignment: CDR1 MGHRA and CDR2 YSYEKL. The CDR3 contains 15 residues. Trimming cost V 6 bases and J 1 base, with 13 bases left between them. This CDR3 is CASSPGDVSNQPQHF. In nucleotides, the CDR3 is TGCGCCAGCAGTCCAGGGGACGTGAGCAATCAGCCCCAGCATTTT.

V is TRBV29-1 and J is TRBJ1-2; unclear D gene. Germline loops: CDR1 SQVTM, CDR2 ANQGSEA. CDR3 size: 14 residues. V shed 1 base and J shed 4 bases, with 13 bases lying between them. Written as DNA, the CDR3 is TGCAGCGTTGAAGGATACTTGGGGATCTATGGCTACACCTTC. Its translation is CSVEGYLGIYGYTF.